The 23 T cell receptor beta chains below come from one sample, sequenced in a study of monozygotic twins with inflammatory bowel disease. TCRdb reprocessed the 5' RACE reads and stores each CDR3 protein as one record, lacking DNA. Its clone listing holds around 450,000 distinct CDR3 sequences. Input material: blood. The receptor set was obtained from a human donor with ulcerative colitis or Crohn's disease, or a healthy co-twin of an affected twin (not recorded which).

V is TRBV7-9 and J is TRBJ2-1. Germline assignment: CDR1 SEHNR and CDR2 FQNEAQ (reference sequence). The CDR3 is 15 amino acids. The CDR3 sequence: CASSLARVASNEQFF.

The chain has TRBV4-1 and TRBJ2-7; TCRdb indicates TRBD1, and absent DNA this call remains unverified. Germline CDR1 reads MGHRA; CDR2 reads YSYEKL. The length of the CDR3 is 16 residues. CDR3 amino acids: CASSQGRAPLSLEQYF.

The chain is built from TRBV10-3 and TRBJ1-1; TCRdb selects TRBD1, and the lack of DNA leaves this call unchecked. Germline CDR1 is ENHRY and CDR2 is SYGVKD. The CDR3 consists of 12 residues. CDR3 protein: CAISESAGRAFF.

V gene TRBV16 combines with J gene TRBJ1-5; TCRdb's D call, TRBD1, is unchecked because there is no DNA. Per the germline V gene, CDR1 is KGHSY and CDR2 is FQNENV. This CDR3 has 14 residues. The CDR3 loop is CASSQTGLHQPQHF.

The chain couples TRBV24-1 to TRBJ2-1. Germline values: CDR1 KGHDR, CDR2 SFDVKD. The CDR3 runs 16 residues. CDR3 sequence: CATSDRSGSSYNEQFF.

The V gene is TRBV12-5, the J gene TRBJ2-1; TCRdb picks TRBD2, but there is no DNA to check that call. This CDR3 contains 12 residues. CDR1 is LGHNT, CDR2 FRNRAP, per germline. CDR3 sequence reads: CASARDGSEQFF.

This chain links TRBV14 with TRBJ2-3; the D call from TCRdb, TRBD2, cannot be confirmed without DNA. Germline loops: CDR1 SGHDN, CDR2 FVKESK. This CDR3 is 14 amino acids long. The chain's CDR3 is CAISRTSGRDTQYF.

J is TRBJ1-1 and V is TRBV20-1. The CDR3 covers 12 residues. Per germline, CDR1 DFQATT and CDR2 SNEGSKA (reference sequence). CDR3 protein: CSAPLLNTEAFF.

The chain employs TRBV5-1 and TRBJ2-7; there is no DNA to check the TCRdb D call of TRBD2. From germline, CDR1 is SGHRS and CDR2 YFSETQ. The CDR3 spans 15 residues. CDR3: CASSRRGTQSYEQYF.

The rearrangement joins TRBV28 to TRBJ2-5; TCRdb selects TRBD1, and the lack of DNA leaves this call unchecked. CDR3 length: 17 amino acids. Germline V gene lookup returns CDR1 MDHEN and CDR2 SYDVKM. The CDR3 here is CASSPVLVAGAQETQYF.

The chain combines TRBV28 with TRBJ2-1; TCRdb proposes TRBD2, but this gene call is untestable without DNA. CDR3 length: 19 residues. Germline CDR1 and CDR2: MDHEN and SYDVKM. The CDR3 spells CASSLSPGASGITYNEQFF. The entire variable domain, with the rest obtained from reference TRBV28 and TRBJ2-1, is as follows: DVKVTQSSRYLVKRTGEKVFLECVQDMDHENMFWYRQDPGLGLRLIYFSYDVKMKEKGDIPEGYSVSREKKERFSLILESASTNQTSMYLCASSLSPGASGITYNEQFFGPGTRLTVL.

The rearrangement uses TRBV11-2 and TRBJ1-2. Germline V gene sequence: CDR1 SGHAT, CDR2 FQNNGV. The CDR3 loop spans 14 amino acids. This CDR3 is CASSFRGRSYGYTF.

The chain links TRBV5-1 to TRBJ2-2; the TRBD2 assignment by TCRdb is unverifiable without DNA. The CDR3 length is 15 residues. Germline V CDR1 and CDR2: SGHRS, YFSETQ. CDR3 sequence: CASSLLAGDGGELFF.

This chain links TRBV9 with TRBJ2-1; with no DNA, the TCRdb D assignment of TRBD2 cannot be verified. The CDR3 extends over 16 amino acids. Looked up from germline, CDR1 is SGDLS and CDR2 is YYNGEE. The chain's CDR3 is CASSVSSGNSYNEQFF.

The chain carries TRBV20-1 and TRBJ2-1; the D gene TCRdb calls, TRBD2, cannot be checked with no DNA. In germline, CDR1 is DFQATT, CDR2 SNEGSKA (reference sequence). The CDR3 has 20 residues. CDR3 sequence reads: CSAPPGTSGAIKSSYNEQFF.

This chain links TRBV28 with TRBJ2-1; TCRdb returns TRBD1, unconfirmable since there is no DNA. In germline, CDR1 is MDHEN, CDR2 SYDVKM. This CDR3 has 15 residues. This CDR3 is CASSPWGQQYNEQFF. Using reference TRBV28 and TRBJ2-1 for the parts outside the CDR3, the full variable domain is DVKVTQSSRYLVKRTGEKVFLECVQDMDHENMFWYRQDPGLGLRLIYFSYDVKMKEKGDIPEGYSVSREKKERFSLILESASTNQTSMYLCASSPWGQQYNEQFFGPGTRLTVL.

The chain uses TRBV7-9 and TRBJ1-5; TCRdb selects TRBD1, and the lack of DNA leaves this call unchecked. This CDR3 spans 14 amino acids. The germline V gene encodes CDR1 SEHNR and CDR2 FQNEAQ (reference sequence). The CDR3 spells CASSPGQAAGIQHF.

The gene calls are TRBV2 and TRBJ2-1; the D gene TCRdb calls, TRBD2, cannot be checked with no DNA. The CDR3 is made up of 14 amino acids. Germline V gene data show CDR1 as SNHLY and CDR2 as FYNNEI. This CDR3 is CASSELAVYNEQFF.

This chain uses TRBV12-3 or TRBV12-4 with TRBJ1-5; TCRdb lists TRBD1, though no DNA is available to test this call. The CDR3 has 14 amino acids. CDR3 protein: CASSLAAGDQPQHF.

This sequence joins TRBV5-1 and TRBJ2-7; the D gene TCRdb calls, TRBD1, cannot be checked with no DNA. CDR1 and CDR2 from the germline V gene are SGHRS and YFSETQ. This CDR3 has 14 residues. This CDR3 is CASSLEGQVGEQYF.

V and J are TRBV12-3 or TRBV12-4 and TRBJ2-2; as DNA is missing, the TRBD2 call by TCRdb cannot be tested. This CDR3 is 12 amino acids long. The chain's CDR3 is CASRRVDGELFF.

The chain joins TRBV19 to TRBJ1-5. CDR3 size: 15 residues. The germline V gene has CDR1 LNHDA and CDR2 SQIVND (reference sequence). Here the CDR3 reads CASSLEAGRDQPQHF. The full variable domain, in which reference TRBV19 and TRBJ1-5 provide the parts outside the CDR3, is DGGITQSPKYLFRKEGQNVTLSCEQNLNHDAMYWYRQDPGQGLRLIYYSQIVNDFQKGDIAEGYSVSREKKESFPLTVTSAQKNPTAFYLCASSLEAGRDQPQHFGDGTRLSIL.

The chain recombines TRBV29-1 with TRBJ1-1. CDR1 SQVTM and CDR2 ANQGSEA come from the germline V gene. The CDR3 loop spans 11 amino acids. The CDR3 spells CSVEESAEAFF.